This entry describes one T cell receptor (beta chain). The antigen remains unidentified. The sample is drawn from a study of T cell responses to AZD1222 COVID-19 vaccine. Trimming stripped 5 bases from V and 0 bases from J, with 12 bases between. This CDR3 spans 15 amino acids. Germline CDR1 is SGHRS and CDR2 is YFSETQ. Broader study findings: Nearly half of spike-specific TCRs reportedly target variant regions that are unmutated in the B.1.351 and B.1.1.7 variants. Baseline serostatus was positive in only six AZD1222 recipients. Donors, mostly white British, included more females; clonal diversity was possibly underestimated. Every sample of the repertoires postdated the peak T cell response.

Produced via immunoSEQ multiplex PCR; TCRdb's table is partial and in-frame only. Of about 180,000 clones listed, roughly 89% are singletons. This receptor was identified in an adult in good health. Sequencing was performed on peripheral blood, taken on day 0 of AZD1222 vaccination. The chain joins TRBV5-1 to TRBJ1-5, with TRBD1 as a possible D gene (5 bases). In DNA, the CDR3 is TGCGCCAGCAGTCCGGACACATTTAGCAATCAGCCCCAGCATTTT. It translates to CASSPDTFSNQPQHF.